This T cell receptor beta chain comes out of a study of cytomegalovirus exposure and HLA in healthy donors. On this clone itself: As yet, its antigen is unknown. One end of the junction is discordant with germline, which a read error may explain.

The PCR ran on 60 Vbeta and 13 Jbeta primers. Libraries were prepared by immunoSEQ multiplex PCR; TCRdb keeps only in-frame clonotypes and omits some of them. The repertoire includes under 150,000 clones, roughly 85% of them detected once, and approximately 1.1% sits in the top ten. Overall study results and limits: Accurate predictions that matched the HLA-A and HLA-B alleles of most subjects were reportedly made from TCR beta sequences. A link between a missense DCLRE1C variant and TCR beta V- and J-gene trimming emerged from a later analysis.

The germline V gene encodes CDR1 SEHNR and CDR2 FQNEAQ (reference sequence). There are 15 residues in the CDR3. The receptor was derived from a boy aged 5-17 years in good health and CMV-seronegative. Material: PBMCs. The V call is TRBV7-9, the J call TRBJ1-4; 7 positions agree with TRBD1. The CDR3 spells CSSITGQWGDEKLFF. Written as DNA, the CDR3 is TGTTCCAGCATTACGGGACAGTGGGGGGATGAAAAACTGTTTTTT.